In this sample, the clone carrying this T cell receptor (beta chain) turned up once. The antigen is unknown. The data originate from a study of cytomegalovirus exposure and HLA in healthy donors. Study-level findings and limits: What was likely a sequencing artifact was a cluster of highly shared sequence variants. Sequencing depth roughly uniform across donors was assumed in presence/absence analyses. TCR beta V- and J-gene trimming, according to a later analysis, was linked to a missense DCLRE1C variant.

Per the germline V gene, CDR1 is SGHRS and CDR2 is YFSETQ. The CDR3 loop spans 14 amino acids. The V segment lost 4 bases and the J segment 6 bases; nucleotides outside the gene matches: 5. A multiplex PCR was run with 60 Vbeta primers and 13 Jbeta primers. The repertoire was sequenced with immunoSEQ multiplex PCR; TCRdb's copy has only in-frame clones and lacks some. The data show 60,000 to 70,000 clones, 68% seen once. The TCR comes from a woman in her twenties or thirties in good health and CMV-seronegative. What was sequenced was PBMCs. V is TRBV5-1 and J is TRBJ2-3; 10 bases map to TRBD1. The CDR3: CASSVGTGADTQYF. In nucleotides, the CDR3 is TGCGCCAGCAGCGTGGGGACAGGGGCGGATACGCAGTATTTT. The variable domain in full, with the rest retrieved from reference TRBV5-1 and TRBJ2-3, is KAGVTQTPRYLIKTRGQQVTLSCSPISGHRSVSWYQQTPGQGLQFLFEYFSETQRNKGNFPGRFSGRQFSNSRSEMNVSTLELGDSALYLCASSVGTGADTQYFGPGTRLTVL.